The clone carrying this T cell receptor (beta chain) showed up many times. Its specificity is unknown. The data stem from a study of early T cells in non-severe SARS-CoV-2 infection. Turning to the study itself: RNA in bulk from unsorted whole blood was sequenced, and chains were unpaired.

Study-wide findings and caveats: The study's VDJdb matching favored anti-spike CD8 responses and missed private and CD4 specificities.

Unique molecular identifier tags were affixed to discrete cDNA molecules. TCRdb independently ran MiXCR on the 5' RACE reads; one entry per CDR3 protein. The sample lists approximately 39,000 distinct CDR3 sequences, roughly 4.4% occurring once. The sample consisted of whole blood. The sequence derives from an adult who was a healthcare worker with PCR-confirmed SARS-CoV-2 infection or an uninfected control (not recorded which).

The CDR3 nucleotides read TGTGCCAGCAGTGTTCAGGGGAAGGGACAGCCCCAGCATTTT. Its protein is CASSVQGKGQPQHF. The chain employs TRBV6-1 and TRBJ1-5; tentative D call: TRBD1 (6 bases). The CDR3 is 14 residues long. The germline V gene encodes CDR1 MNHNS and CDR2 SASEGT. V was pared by 4 bases and J by 7 bases, with 14 bases between.